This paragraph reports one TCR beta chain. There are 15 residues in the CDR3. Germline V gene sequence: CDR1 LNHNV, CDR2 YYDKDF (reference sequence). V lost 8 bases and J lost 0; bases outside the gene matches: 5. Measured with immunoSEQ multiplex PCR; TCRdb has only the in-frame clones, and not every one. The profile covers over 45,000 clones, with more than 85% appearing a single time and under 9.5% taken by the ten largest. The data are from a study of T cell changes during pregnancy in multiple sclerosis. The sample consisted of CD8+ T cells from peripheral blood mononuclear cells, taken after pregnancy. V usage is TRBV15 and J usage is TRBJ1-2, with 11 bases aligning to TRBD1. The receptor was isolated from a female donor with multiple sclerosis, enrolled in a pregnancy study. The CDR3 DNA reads TGTGCCACCCTGGACAGGGGGCGATCTAACTATGGCTACACCTTC. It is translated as CATLDRGRSNYGYTF. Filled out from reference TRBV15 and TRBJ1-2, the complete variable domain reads DAMVIQNPRYQVTQFGKPVTLSCSQTLNHNVMYWYQQKSSQAPKLLFHYYDKDFNNEADTPDNFQSRRPNTSFCFLDIRSPGLGDTAMYLCATLDRGRSNYGYTFGSGTRLTVV.